One and the same sample provided the 4 T cell receptor beta chains below, sequenced in a study of blood T cell repertoires in COVID-19. Data came from immunoSEQ multiplex PCR; TCRdb stores just in-frame clones and leaves some out. The sample carries tens of thousands of clones, more than 85% recorded once. The material sequenced was peripheral blood. The receptors come from a human donor with active COVID-19. The donor label of this sample is uncertain.

The chain links TRBV3-1 (or the pseudogene TRBV3-2) to TRBJ2-1; TRBD1 might be the D (5 bases). The V end lost 5 bases, the J end lost 0 bases, and 11 bases lay between the germline ends. The CDR3 runs to 15 residues. CDR1 LGHDT and CDR2 YNNKEL come from the germline V gene (reference sequence). The CDR3 DNA sequence: TGTGCCAGCAGCAGACAGCTACTCTCCTACAATGAGCAGTTCTTC. As protein: CASSRQLLSYNEQFF.

The V and J genes are TRBV7-9 and TRBJ2-1; 8 bases are a match to TRBD1. CDR3 size: 15 residues. The germline CDR1 and CDR2 sequences are SEHNR and FQNEAQ (reference sequence). Trimming cost V 4 bases and J 3 bases; bases outside gene matches: 5. The CDR3 bases are TGTGCCAGCAGCTATGGACAGGGTTACTACAATGAGCAGTTCTTC. Encoded protein: CASSYGQGYYNEQFF.

This chain joins TRBV2 and TRBJ1-2, with no clear D. V was trimmed by 2 bases and J by 6 bases, leaving 10 bases between them. CDR3 length: 13 residues. CDR1 and CDR2 from the germline V gene are SNHLY and FYNNEI. CDR3 nucleotides: TGTGCCAGCAGTGAACGGGGATCGGATGGCTACACCTTC. Protein product: CASSERGSDGYTF.

The chain employs TRBV6-6 and TRBJ2-7; no reliable D call. V was trimmed by 4 bases and J by 3 bases, leaving 7 bases between them. Germline V gene lookup returns CDR1 MNHNY and CDR2 SVGAGI (reference sequence). The CDR3 sequence is 12 residues long. CDR3 nucleotides: TGTGCCAGCAGTTTTTCCAACTACGAGCAGTACTTC. Protein product: CASSFSNYEQYF.